This entry lists 8 T cell receptor beta chains sequenced from one sample in a study of immune characterization of retroperitoneal liposarcoma. TCRdb passed the PCR reads through MiXCR, listing each CDR3 protein once. In the table there are fewer than 13,000 distinct CDR3 sequences, roughly a quarter of which are singletons. The sample taken for sequencing was tumor tissue. The receptors stem from a male donor with retroperitoneal liposarcoma.

V and J are TRBV7-6 and TRBJ2-6; D might be TRBD1 (6 bases). Germline V gives CDR1 SGHVS, CDR2 FNYEAQ. The ends were cut back, 4 bases at V and 0 bases at J, with 16 bases in the middle. The CDR3 extends over 18 amino acids. DNA of the CDR3: TGTGCCAGCAGCTCCTACCGGGACATAAGCTCTGGGGCCAACGTCCTGACTTTC. It specifies CASSSYRDISSGANVLTF.

This clonotype is judged medium-sized (0.01 to 0.1%). One junction end does not reproduce the germline sequence, and a read error may be involved. V is TRBV7-2 and J is TRBJ2-3; TRBD1 aligns across 7 bases. The CDR3 sequence is 15 residues long. CDR1 and CDR2 (germline): SGHTA, FQGNSA. For the CDR3, the DNA is TGTGCCAGCACCTTAGACAGGGATAGCACAGATACGCAGTATTTT. Encoded protein: CASTLDRDSTDTQYF.

The genes are TRBV7-2 and TRBJ1-4; unclear D gene. CDR3 size: 12 residues. The germline CDR1 and CDR2 sequences are SGHTA and FQGNSA. Trimming left V 3 bases short and J 8 bases short, with 7 bases between. CDR3 DNA: TGTGCCAGCAGCTTTCGTCGGGAAAAACTGTTTTTT. Its protein is CASSFRREKLFF. Complete variable domain (other parts from reference TRBV7-2 and TRBJ1-4): GAGVSQSPSNKVTEKGKDVELRCDPISGHTALYWYRQSLGQGLEFLIYFQGNSAPDKSGLPSDRFSAERTGGSVSTLTIQRTQQEDSAVYLCASSFRREKLFFGSGTQLSVL.

The rearrangement uses TRBV12-3 or TRBV12-4 and TRBJ1-1, with D unclear. CDR3 length: 13 amino acids. Trimming shortened V by 1 base and J by 3 bases, and 6 bases separated the two germline ends. Written as DNA, the CDR3 is TGTGCCAGCAGTTTAGTCTGGGACACTGAAGCTTTCTTT. This translates into CASSLVWDTEAFF.

The chain links TRBV6-6 to TRBJ2-5, with D possibly TRBD1 on 6 matching bases. The J call is uncertain, as TRBJ2-1 better fits the DNA end. The CDR3 extends over 14 amino acids. From germline, CDR1 is MNHNY and CDR2 SVGAGI (reference sequence). CDR3 DNA sequence: TGTGCCAGCAGTGACCAGACAGGTGCGGGCGTGCAGTTCTTC. It specifies CASSDQTGAGVQFF.

By share of the sample, this clonotype is medium-sized (0.01 to 0.1%). The chain combines TRBV6-1 with TRBJ2-1; maybe TRBD2 (5 bases). Between the trimmed V and J ends, which lost 6 bases and 13 bases, there was a span of 31 bases. In germline, CDR1 is MNHNS, CDR2 SASEGT. The CDR3 runs 17 residues. As DNA, the CDR3 is TGTGCCAGCAGGGCCTACTCCGGACTCGAGGCCAAAAACATTCAGTTCTTC. Amino acids: CASRAYSGLEAKNIQFF.

The chain carries TRBV7-9 and TRBJ2-4, with 7 bases identical to TRBD1. After removal of 0 bases from V and 8 bases from J, the junction contained 4 bases not matched to a gene. Germline V CDR1 and CDR2: SEHNR, FQNEAQ (reference sequence). This CDR3 region has 14 residues. The CDR3 nucleotides are TGTGCCAGCAGCTTAGCAGAGGGGGCGTACATTCAGTACTTC. It yields the protein CASSLAEGAYIQYF.

This clonotype is deemed medium-sized. The genes are TRBV6-1 and TRBJ2-1; 11 bases fit TRBD1. V gave up 3 bases and J gave up 13 bases; unmatched junction bases: 14. The CDR3 runs 16 residues. Germline V CDR1 and CDR2: MNHNS, SASEGT. The DNA for the CDR3 is TGTGCCAGCAGTGACCCGAGGGACAGGGGGGAAGAGACCCAGTTCTTC. Encoded protein: CASSDPRDRGEETQFF.